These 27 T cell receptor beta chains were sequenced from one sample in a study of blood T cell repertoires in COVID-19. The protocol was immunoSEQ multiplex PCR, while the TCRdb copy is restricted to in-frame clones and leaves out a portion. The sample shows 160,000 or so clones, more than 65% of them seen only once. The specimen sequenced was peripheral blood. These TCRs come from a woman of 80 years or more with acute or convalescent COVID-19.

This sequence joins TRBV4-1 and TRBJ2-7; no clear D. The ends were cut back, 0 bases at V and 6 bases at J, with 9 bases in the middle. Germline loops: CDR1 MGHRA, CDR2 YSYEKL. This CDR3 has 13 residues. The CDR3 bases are TGCGCCAGCAGCCAAGATCAAAGCTTCGAGCAGTACTTC. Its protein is CASSQDQSFEQYF.

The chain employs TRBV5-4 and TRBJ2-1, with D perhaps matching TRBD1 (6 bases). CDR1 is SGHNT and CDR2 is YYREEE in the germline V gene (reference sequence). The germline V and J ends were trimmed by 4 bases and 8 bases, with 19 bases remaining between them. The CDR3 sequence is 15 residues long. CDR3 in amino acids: CASSLTGPVGDEQFF. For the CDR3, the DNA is TGTGCCAGCAGCCTGACAGGACCGGTTGGGGATGAGCAGTTCTTC.

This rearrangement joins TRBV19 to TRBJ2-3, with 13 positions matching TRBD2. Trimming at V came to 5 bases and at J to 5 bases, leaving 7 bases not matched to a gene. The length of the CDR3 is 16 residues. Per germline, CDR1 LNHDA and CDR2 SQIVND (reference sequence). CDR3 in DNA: TGTGCCAGTAGTGGACGGACTAGCGGGAGTTTAGATACGCAGTATTTT. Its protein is CASSGRTSGSLDTQYF.

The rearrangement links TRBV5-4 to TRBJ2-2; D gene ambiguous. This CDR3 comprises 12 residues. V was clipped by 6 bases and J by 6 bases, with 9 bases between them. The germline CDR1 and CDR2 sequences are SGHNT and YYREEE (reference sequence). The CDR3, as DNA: TGTGCCAGCACGCGTGTATCCGGGGAGCTGTTTTTT. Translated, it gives CASTRVSGELFF.

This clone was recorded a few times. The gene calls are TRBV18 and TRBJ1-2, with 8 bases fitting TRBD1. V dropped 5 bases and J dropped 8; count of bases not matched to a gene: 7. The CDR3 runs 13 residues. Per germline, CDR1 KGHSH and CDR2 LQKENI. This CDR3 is CASSTDRGRGYTF. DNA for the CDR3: TGTGCCAGCTCAACCGACAGGGGACGGGGCTACACCTTC.

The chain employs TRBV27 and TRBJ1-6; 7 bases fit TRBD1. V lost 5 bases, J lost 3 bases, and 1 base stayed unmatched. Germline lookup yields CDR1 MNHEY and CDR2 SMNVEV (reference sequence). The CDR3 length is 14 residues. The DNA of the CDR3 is TGTGCCAGCAGTCGGGACAGCTATAATTCACCCCTCCACTTT. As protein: CASSRDSYNSPLHF.

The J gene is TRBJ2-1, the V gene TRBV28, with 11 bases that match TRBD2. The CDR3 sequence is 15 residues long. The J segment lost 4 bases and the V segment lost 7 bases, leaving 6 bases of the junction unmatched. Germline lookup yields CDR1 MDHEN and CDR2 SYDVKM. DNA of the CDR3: TGTGCCAGCACCATAGCGGGAGGGCCTTACAATGAGCAGTTCTTC. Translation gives CASTIAGGPYNEQFF.

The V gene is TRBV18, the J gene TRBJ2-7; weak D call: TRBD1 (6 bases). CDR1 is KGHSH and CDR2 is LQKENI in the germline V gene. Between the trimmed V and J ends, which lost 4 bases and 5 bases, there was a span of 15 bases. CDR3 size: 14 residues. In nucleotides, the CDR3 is TGTGCCAGCTCACGGCATCAGGGGCCGGACGAGCAGTACTTC. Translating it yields CASSRHQGPDEQYF.

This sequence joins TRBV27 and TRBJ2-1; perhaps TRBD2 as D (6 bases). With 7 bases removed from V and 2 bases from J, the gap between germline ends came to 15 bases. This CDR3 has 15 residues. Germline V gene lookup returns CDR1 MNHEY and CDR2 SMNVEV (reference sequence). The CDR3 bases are TGTGCCAGCACCCCTGGAGGGGTTACCTACAATGAGCAGTTCTTC. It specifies CASTPGGVTYNEQFF.

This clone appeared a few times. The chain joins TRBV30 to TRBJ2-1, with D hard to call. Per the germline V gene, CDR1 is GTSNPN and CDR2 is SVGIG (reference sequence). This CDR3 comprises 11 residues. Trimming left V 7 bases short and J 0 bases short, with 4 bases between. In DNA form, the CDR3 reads TGTGCCTCAGGCTCCTACAATGAGCAGTTCTTC. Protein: CASGSYNEQFF.

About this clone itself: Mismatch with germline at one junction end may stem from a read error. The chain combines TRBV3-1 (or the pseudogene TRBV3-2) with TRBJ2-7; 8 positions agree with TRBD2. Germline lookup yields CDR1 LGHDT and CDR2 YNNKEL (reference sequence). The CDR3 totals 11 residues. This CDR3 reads CASSSPAGAFF. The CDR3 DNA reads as TGTGCCAGCAGCTCTCCAGCGGGGGCCTTCTTC.

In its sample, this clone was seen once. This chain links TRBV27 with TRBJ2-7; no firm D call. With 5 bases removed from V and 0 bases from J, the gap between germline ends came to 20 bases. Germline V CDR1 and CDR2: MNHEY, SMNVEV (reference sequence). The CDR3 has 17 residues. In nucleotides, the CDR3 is TGTGCCAGCAGTCCGCGCCCCCTGGCGGTAAGCTCCTACGAGCAGTACTTC. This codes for CASSPRPLAVSSYEQYF.

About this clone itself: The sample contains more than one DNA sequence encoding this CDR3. CDR3 coding DNA: TGTGCCAGCAGTTCCGGACTAGCGGGGGGTTACAATGAGCAGTTCTTC. Its translation: CASSSGLAGGYNEQFF. This chain links TRBV7-2 with TRBJ2-1; 14 bases match TRBD2. V gave up 6 bases and J gave up 4 bases; unmatched junction bases: 5. The CDR3 is 16 amino acids. Germline V gene lookup returns CDR1 SGHTA and CDR2 FQGNSA.

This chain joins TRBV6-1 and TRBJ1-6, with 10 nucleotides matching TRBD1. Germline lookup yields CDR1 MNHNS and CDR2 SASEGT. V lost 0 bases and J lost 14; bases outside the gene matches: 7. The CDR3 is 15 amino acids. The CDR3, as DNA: TGTGCCAGCAGTGAAGCGGGGGGACAGGGGAGGACCCTCCACTTT. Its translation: CASSEAGGQGRTLHF.

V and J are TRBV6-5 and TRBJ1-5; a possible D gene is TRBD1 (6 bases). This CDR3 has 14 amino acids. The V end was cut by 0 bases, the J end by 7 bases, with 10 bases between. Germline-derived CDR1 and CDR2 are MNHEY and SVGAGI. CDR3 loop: CASSYSGRGQPQHF. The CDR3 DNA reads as TGTGCCAGCAGTTACTCTGGCAGGGGCCAGCCCCAGCATTTT.

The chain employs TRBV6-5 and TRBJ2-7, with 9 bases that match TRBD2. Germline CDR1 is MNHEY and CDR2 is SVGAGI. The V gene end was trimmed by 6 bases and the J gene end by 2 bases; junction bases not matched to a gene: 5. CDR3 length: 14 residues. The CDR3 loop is CASRVGGRAYEQYF. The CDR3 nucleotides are TGTGCCAGCAGGGTAGGCGGGAGGGCCTACGAGCAGTACTTC.

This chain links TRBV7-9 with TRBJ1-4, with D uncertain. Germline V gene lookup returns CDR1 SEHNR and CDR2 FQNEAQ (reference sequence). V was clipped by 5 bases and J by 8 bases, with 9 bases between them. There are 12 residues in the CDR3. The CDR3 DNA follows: TGTGCCAGCAGCCCCGAGCAAGAAAAACTGTTTTTT. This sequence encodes CASSPEQEKLFF.

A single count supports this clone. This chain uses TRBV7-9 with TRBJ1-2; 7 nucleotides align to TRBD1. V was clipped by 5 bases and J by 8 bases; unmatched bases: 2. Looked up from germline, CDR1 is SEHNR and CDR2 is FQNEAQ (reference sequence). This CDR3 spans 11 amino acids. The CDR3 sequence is CASSADRGYTF. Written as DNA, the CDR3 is TGTGCCAGCAGCGCGGACAGGGGCTACACCTTC.

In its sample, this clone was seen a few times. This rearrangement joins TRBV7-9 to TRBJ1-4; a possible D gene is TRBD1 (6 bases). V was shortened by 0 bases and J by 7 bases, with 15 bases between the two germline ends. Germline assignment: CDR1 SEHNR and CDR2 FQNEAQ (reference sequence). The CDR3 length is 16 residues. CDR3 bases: TGTGCCAGCAGCTTAGCGCGAGGGACAATTGTTGAAAAACTGTTTTTT. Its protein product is CASSLARGTIVEKLFF. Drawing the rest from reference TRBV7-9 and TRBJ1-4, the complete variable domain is DTGVSQNPRHKITKRGQNVTFRCDPISEHNRLYWYRQTLGQGPEFLTYFQNEAQLEKSRLLSDRFSAERPKGSFSTLEIQRTEQGDSAMYLCASSLARGTIVEKLFFGSGTQLSVL.

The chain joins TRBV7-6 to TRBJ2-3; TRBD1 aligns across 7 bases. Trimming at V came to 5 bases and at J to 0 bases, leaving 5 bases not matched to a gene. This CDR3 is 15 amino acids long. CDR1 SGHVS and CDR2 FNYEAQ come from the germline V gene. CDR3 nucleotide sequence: TGTGCCAGCAGCGCTGGGACAGCTAGCACAGATACGCAGTATTTT. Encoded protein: CASSAGTASTDTQYF.

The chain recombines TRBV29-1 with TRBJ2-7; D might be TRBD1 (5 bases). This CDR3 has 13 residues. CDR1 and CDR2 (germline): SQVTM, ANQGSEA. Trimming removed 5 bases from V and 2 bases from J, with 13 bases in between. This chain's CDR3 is CSVYLTDTYEQYF. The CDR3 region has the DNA TGCAGCGTTTATTTGACAGATACCTACGAGCAGTACTTC.

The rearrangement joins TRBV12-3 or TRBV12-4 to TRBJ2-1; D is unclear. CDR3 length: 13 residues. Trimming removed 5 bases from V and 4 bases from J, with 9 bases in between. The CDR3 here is CASSLTLYNEQFF. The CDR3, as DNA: TGTGCCAGCAGTCTAACCCTATACAATGAGCAGTTCTTC.

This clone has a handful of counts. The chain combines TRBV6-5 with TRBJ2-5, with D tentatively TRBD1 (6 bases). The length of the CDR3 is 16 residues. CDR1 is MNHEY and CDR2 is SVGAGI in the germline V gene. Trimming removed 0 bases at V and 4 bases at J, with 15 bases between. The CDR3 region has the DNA TGTGCCAGCAGTTACTCTCCCAGGGGCCCCCCAGAGACCCAGTACTTC. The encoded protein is CASSYSPRGPPETQYF.

This chain's CDR3 is CASSMASGRSSYEQYF. The CDR3 bases are TGTGCCAGTAGTATGGCTAGCGGGAGGAGCTCCTACGAGCAGTACTTC. V and J are TRBV19 and TRBJ2-7, with 11 bases identical to TRBD2. Germline V gene lookup returns CDR1 LNHDA and CDR2 SQIVND (reference sequence). The CDR3 consists of 16 residues. With V trimmed by 3 bases and J by 0 bases, 4 bases remained unmatched.

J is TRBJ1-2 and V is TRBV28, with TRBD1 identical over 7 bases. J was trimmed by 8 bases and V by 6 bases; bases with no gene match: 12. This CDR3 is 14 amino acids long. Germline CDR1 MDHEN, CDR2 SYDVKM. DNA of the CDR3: TGTGCCAGCAGGGGCGGACAGGCGATGCGGGGCTACACCTTC. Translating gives CASRGGQAMRGYTF.

The CDR3 sequence: CASSPTNLAGEGEQFF. DNA of the CDR3: TGTGCCAGCAGCCCTACCAACCTAGCGGGAGAGGGTGAGCAGTTCTTC. This chain joins TRBV9 and TRBJ2-1, with 10 nucleotides matching TRBD2. This CDR3 is built from 16 residues. Looked up from germline, CDR1 is SGDLS and CDR2 is YYNGEE. Germline trimming cut 4 bases from V and 9 bases from J; bases unmatched to any gene: 13. Variable domain in full (rest from reference TRBV9 and TRBJ2-1): DSGVTQTPKHLITATGQRVTLRCSPRSGDLSVYWYQQSLDQGLQFLIQYYNGEERAKGNILERFSAQQFPDLHSELNLSSLELGDSALYFCASSPTNLAGEGEQFFGPGTRLTVL.

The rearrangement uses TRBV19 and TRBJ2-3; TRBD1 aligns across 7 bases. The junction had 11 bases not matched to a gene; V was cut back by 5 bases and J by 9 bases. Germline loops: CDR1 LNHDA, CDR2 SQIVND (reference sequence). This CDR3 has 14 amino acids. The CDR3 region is CASSPSGQAGTQYF. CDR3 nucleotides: TGTGCCAGTAGTCCCTCCGGACAGGCAGGAACGCAGTATTTT.